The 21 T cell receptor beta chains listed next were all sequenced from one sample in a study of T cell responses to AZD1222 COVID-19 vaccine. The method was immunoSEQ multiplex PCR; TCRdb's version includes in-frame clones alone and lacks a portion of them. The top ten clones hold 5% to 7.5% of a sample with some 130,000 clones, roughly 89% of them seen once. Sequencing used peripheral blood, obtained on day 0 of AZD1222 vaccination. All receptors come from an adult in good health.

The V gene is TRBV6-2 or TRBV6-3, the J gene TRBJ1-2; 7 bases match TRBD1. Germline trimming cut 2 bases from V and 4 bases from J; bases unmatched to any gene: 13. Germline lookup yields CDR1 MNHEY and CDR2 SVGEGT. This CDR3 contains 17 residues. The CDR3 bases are TGTGCCAGCAGTTACCTTGCGACAGGGATCTTTACCTATGGCTACACCTTC. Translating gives CASSYLATGIFTYGYTF.

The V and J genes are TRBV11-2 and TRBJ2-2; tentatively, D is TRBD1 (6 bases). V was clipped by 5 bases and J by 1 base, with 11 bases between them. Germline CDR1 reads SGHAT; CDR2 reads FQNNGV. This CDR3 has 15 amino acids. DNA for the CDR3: TGTGCCAGCAGCCCTATACAGGGGAACACCGGGGAGCTGTTTTTT. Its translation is CASSPIQGNTGELFF.

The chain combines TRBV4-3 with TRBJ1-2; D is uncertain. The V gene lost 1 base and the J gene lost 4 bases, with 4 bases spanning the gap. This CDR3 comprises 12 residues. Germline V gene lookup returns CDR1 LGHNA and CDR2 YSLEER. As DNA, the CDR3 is TGCGCCAGCAGCCAAGCCGGCTATGGCTACACCTTC. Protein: CASSQAGYGYTF.

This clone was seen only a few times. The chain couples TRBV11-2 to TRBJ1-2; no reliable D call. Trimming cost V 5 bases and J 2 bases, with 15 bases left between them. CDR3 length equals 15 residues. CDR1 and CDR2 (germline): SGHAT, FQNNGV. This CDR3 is CASSLDLGQNYGYTF. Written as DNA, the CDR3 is TGTGCCAGCAGCCTTGACCTCGGCCAGAACTATGGCTACACCTTC.

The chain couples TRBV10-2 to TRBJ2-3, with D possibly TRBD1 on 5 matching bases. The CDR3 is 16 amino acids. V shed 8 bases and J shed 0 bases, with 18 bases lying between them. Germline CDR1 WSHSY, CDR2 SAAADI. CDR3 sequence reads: CASAWSGAESTDTQYF. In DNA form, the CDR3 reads TGCGCCAGCGCTTGGTCTGGGGCAGAGAGCACAGATACGCAGTATTTT.

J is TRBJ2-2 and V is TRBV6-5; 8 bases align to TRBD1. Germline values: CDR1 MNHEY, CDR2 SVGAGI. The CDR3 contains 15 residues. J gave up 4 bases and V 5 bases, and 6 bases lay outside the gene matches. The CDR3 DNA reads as TGTGCCAGCAGTACAGGGGGTCGAAGCACCGGGGAGCTGTTTTTT. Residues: CASSTGGRSTGELFF.

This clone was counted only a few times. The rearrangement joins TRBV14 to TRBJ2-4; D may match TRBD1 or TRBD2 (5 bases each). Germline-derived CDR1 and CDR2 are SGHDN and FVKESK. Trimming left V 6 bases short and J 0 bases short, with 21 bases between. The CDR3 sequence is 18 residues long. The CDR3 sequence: CASSPTPGTSLAKNIQYF. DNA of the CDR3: TGTGCCAGCAGTCCAACGCCCGGGACGTCTCTAGCCAAAAACATTCAGTACTTC.

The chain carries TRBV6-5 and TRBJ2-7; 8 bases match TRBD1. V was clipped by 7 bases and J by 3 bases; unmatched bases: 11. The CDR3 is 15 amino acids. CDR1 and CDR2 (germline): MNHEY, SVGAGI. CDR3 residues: CASTFGRDRRYEQYF. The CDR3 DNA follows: TGTGCCAGCACCTTTGGCCGGGACAGGCGCTACGAGCAGTACTTC.

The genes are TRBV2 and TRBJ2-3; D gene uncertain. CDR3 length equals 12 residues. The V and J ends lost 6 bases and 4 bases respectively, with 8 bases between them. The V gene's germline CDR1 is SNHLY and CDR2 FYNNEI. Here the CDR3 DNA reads TGTGCCAGCAGGGAACCGCCAGATACGCAGTATTTT. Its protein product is CASREPPDTQYF.

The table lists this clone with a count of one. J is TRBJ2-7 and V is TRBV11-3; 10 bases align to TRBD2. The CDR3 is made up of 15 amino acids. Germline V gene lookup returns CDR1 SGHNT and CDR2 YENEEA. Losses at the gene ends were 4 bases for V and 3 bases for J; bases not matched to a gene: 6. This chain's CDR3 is CASSSASGGLYEQYF. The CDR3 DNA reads TGTGCCAGCAGCTCAGCTAGCGGGGGCCTCTACGAGCAGTACTTC. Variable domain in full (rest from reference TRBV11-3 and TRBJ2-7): EAGVVQSPRYKIIEKKQPVAFWCNPISGHNTLYWYLQNLGQGPELLIRYENEEAVDDSQLPKDRFSAERLKGVDSTLKIQPAELGDSAVYLCASSSASGGLYEQYFGPGTRLTVT.

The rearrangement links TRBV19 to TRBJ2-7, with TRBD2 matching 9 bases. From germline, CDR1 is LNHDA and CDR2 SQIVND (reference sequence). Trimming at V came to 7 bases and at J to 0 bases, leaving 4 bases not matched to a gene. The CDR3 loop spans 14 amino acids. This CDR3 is CASNAGGFSYEQYF. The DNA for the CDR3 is TGTGCCAGTAATGCGGGGGGGTTCTCCTACGAGCAGTACTTC.

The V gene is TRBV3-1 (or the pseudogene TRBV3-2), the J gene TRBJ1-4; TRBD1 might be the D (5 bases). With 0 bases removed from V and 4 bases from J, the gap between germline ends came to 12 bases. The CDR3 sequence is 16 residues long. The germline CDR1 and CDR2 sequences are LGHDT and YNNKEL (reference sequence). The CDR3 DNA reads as TGTGCCAGCAGCCAAGATCTGACAGTTTTTAATGAAAAACTGTTTTTT. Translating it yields CASSQDLTVFNEKLFF.

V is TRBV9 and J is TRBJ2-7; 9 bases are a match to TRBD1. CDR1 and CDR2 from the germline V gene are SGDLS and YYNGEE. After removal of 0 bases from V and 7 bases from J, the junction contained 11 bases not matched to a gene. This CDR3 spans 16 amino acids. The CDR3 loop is CASSVGVGTGNTEQYF. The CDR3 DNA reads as TGTGCCAGCAGCGTAGGTGTTGGGACAGGGAATACAGAGCAGTACTTC.

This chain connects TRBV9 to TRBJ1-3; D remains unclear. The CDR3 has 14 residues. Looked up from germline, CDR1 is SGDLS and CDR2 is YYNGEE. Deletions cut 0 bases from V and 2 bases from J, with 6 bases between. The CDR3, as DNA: TGTGCCAGCAGCGTAGAGGCGGCTGGAAACACCATATATTTT. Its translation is CASSVEAAGNTIYF.

CDR3 loop: CSVGGGSVRNTEAFF. CDR3 bases: TGCAGCGTTGGGGGGGGGAGCGTGAGGAATACTGAAGCTTTCTTT. The chain is built from TRBV29-1 and TRBJ1-1; TRBD1 might be the D (5 bases). CDR3 size: 15 residues. V lost 4 bases and J lost 5, with 20 bases in between. The germline CDR1 and CDR2 sequences are SQVTM and ANQGSEA.

The CDR3, as DNA: TGTGCCAGCAGCACAAGGCCGGCAGATGAAGCTTTCTTT. It yields the protein CASSTRPADEAFF. The chain joins TRBV27 to TRBJ1-1; no reliable D call. Trimming removed 6 bases at V and 7 bases at J, with 15 bases between. Germline-derived CDR1 and CDR2 are MNHEY and SMNVEV (reference sequence). The CDR3 loop spans 13 amino acids.

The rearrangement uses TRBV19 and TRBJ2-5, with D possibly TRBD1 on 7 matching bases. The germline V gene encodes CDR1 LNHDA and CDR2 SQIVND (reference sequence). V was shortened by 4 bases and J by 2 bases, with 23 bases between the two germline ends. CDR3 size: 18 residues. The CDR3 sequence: CASSRRGGGSAGQETQYF. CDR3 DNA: TGTGCCAGTAGTAGAAGAGGAGGGGGCTCCGCCGGTCAAGAGACCCAGTACTTC.

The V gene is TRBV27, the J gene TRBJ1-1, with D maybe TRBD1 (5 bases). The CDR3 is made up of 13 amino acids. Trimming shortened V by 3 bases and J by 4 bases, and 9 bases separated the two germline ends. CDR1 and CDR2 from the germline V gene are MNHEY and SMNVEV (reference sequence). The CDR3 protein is CASSFVGRTEAFF. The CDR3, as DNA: TGTGCCAGCAGTTTCGTGGGGCGCACTGAAGCTTTCTTT.

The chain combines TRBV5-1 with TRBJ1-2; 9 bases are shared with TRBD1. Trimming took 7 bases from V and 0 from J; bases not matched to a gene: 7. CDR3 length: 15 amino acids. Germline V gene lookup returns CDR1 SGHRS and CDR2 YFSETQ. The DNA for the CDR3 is TGCGCCAGCCGGGACAGGGTTGGAGCTAACTATGGCTACACCTTC. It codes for CASRDRVGANYGYTF.

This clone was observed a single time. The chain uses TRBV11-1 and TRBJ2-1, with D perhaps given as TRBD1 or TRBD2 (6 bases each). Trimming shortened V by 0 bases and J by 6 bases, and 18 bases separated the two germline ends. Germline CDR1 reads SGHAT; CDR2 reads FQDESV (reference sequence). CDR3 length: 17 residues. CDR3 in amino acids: CASSLALGGGPRNEQFF. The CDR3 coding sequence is TGTGCCAGCAGCTTAGCGCTAGGGGGAGGACCTCGCAATGAGCAGTTCTTC.

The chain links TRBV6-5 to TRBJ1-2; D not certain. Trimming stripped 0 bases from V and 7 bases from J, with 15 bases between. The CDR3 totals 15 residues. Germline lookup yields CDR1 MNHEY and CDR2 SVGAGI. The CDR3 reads CASSYSSGVLGGYTF. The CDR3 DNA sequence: TGTGCCAGCAGTTACTCCTCCGGGGTATTGGGTGGCTACACCTTC.